A single sample gave rise to the 18 T cell receptor beta chains below, sequenced in a study. From the 5' RACE reads, TCRdb called clonotypes with MiXCR, one entry per CDR3 protein. The profile shows some 44,000 distinct CDR3 sequences, roughly a fifth of them singletons. Cells sorted as Tregs were CD4+, CD25+ and CD127-/low. The source material was Tregs sorted from blood. These receptors all stem from a female donor with breast cancer.

This chain connects TRBV2 to TRBJ2-1; D is unresolved. In germline, CDR1 is SNHLY, CDR2 FYNNEI. The CDR3 length is 15 residues. V shed 4 bases and J shed 0 bases, with 10 bases lying between them. CDR3 bases: TGTGCCAGCAGTGTTGTCCCGAGCTCCTACAATGAGCAGTTCTTC. Its translation is CASSVVPSSYNEQFF.

This clonotype was picked up a small number of times. The chain carries TRBV7-9 and TRBJ2-3, with a possible D match to TRBD1 (5 bases). V was clipped by 4 bases and J by 2 bases, with 13 bases between them. The length of the CDR3 is 15 residues. Germline V gene data show CDR1 as SEHNR and CDR2 as FQNEAQ (reference sequence). CDR3 coding DNA: TGTGCCAGCAGCTCCAGGGTTCGAGACACAGATACGCAGTATTTT. Protein sequence: CASSSRVRDTDTQYF.

In this sample, this clonotype turned up a few times. This chain uses TRBV9 with TRBJ1-2; possible D gene TRBD1, 6 bases. V lost 2 bases and J lost 7, with 15 bases in between. The CDR3 consists of 14 residues. In germline, CDR1 is SGDLS, CDR2 YYNGEE. The CDR3 loop is CASSVGRGETGYTF. The CDR3, as DNA: TGTGCCAGCAGCGTCGGCAGGGGCGAAACTGGCTACACCTTC.

In the case of this clonotype: This may arise from a read error, as a much more abundant clone is one base away. V and J are TRBV20-1 and TRBJ2-3; perhaps TRBD1 as D (6 bases). Trimming removed 5 bases from V and 8 bases from J, with 20 bases in between. The germline V gene has CDR1 DFQATT and CDR2 SNEGSKA (reference sequence). This CDR3 is built from 14 residues. In DNA, the CDR3 is TGCAGTGCTCCCCGCCTAGAGGGGGATGGTACGCAGTATTTT. Protein: CSAPRLEGDGTQYF.

The chain carries TRBV12-3 or TRBV12-4 and TRBJ2-5; D perhaps matches TRBD1 (5 bases). V gave up 5 bases and J gave up 5 bases, with 9 bases separating them. There are 12 residues in the CDR3. This CDR3 reads CASSDPGETQYF. DNA of the CDR3: TGTGCCAGCAGTGACCCAGGGGAGACCCAGTACTTC.

The gene calls are TRBV5-1 and TRBJ1-1, with D tentatively TRBD1 (6 bases). Trimming took off 2 bases at V and 1 base at J, with 9 bases between the two ends. Germline V gene lookup returns CDR1 SGHRS and CDR2 YFSETQ. This CDR3 region has 14 residues. CDR3 protein: CASSFTGQNTEAFF. The CDR3 DNA is TGCGCCAGCAGCTTCACAGGGCAGAACACTGAAGCTTTCTTT.

The chain employs TRBV5-5 and TRBJ2-1; 10 nucleotides match TRBD1. The length of the CDR3 is 15 residues. V was clipped by 4 bases and J by 7 bases; unmatched bases: 8. In germline, CDR1 is SGHKS, CDR2 YYEKEE (reference sequence). CDR3 amino acids: CASSQFPGQGNEQFF. Written as DNA, the CDR3 is TGTGCCAGCAGCCAATTCCCGGGACAGGGGAATGAGCAGTTCTTC.

This clonotype has only a few counts. The chain is built from TRBV24-1 and TRBJ2-5; 8 nucleotides agree with TRBD2. CDR3 size: 15 residues. Germline CDR1 KGHDR, CDR2 SFDVKD. V shed 4 bases and J 2 bases; nucleotides not matched to a gene: 5. The CDR3: CATSDPGLGQETQYF. CDR3 DNA sequence: TGTGCCACCAGTGACCCGGGACTAGGACAAGAGACCCAGTACTTC.

This clonotype was recorded a few times. This CDR3 reads CASTVGSEAFF. The CDR3, as DNA: TGTGCCAGCACTGTAGGTAGTGAAGCTTTCTTT. J is TRBJ1-1 and V is TRBV5-5; D is ambiguous. Trimming stripped 6 bases from V and 7 bases from J, with 10 bases between. The CDR3 length is 11 residues. Per the germline V gene, CDR1 is SGHKS and CDR2 is YYEKEE (reference sequence).

J is TRBJ1-6 and V is TRBV10-3; TRBD1 aligns across 7 bases. CDR1 and CDR2 (germline): ENHRY, SYGVKD. The CDR3 length is 15 residues. With 3 bases clipped from V and 6 bases from J, the junction kept 5 bases outside the gene matches. The CDR3 spells CAISEQTGSNSPLHF. The CDR3 nucleotides read TGTGCCATCAGTGAACAGACAGGGAGTAATTCACCCCTCCACTTT.

This clonotype was seen ten or more times. The chain has TRBV4-1 and TRBJ2-3; 7 positions match TRBD2. Germline loops: CDR1 MGHRA, CDR2 YSYEKL. This CDR3 is 15 amino acids long. The ends lost 1 base at V and 11 bases at J; junction bases unmatched: 12. CDR3 sequence reads: CASSQVVAGGGGQYF. CDR3 DNA sequence: TGCGCCAGCAGCCAAGTCGTGGCCGGAGGCGGGGGGCAGTATTTT.

This clonotype was counted between two and nine times. The rearrangement links TRBV27 to TRBJ2-2; 7 bases line up with TRBD2. Trimming at V came to 5 bases and at J to 6 bases, leaving 9 bases not matched to a gene. The CDR3 loop spans 15 amino acids. Germline-derived CDR1 and CDR2 are MNHEY and SMNVEV (reference sequence). This CDR3 reads CASSKTGGVPGELFF. CDR3 DNA: TGTGCCAGCAGTAAAACGGGGGGTGTGCCCGGGGAGCTGTTTTTT.

In its sample, this clonotype was seen many times. The genes are TRBV5-1 and TRBJ1-4; 8 bases agree with TRBD1. Germline loops: CDR1 SGHRS, CDR2 YFSETQ. The V and J ends lost 6 bases and 0 bases, in that order; junction bases with no gene match: 13. This CDR3 has 18 residues. The CDR3 region is CASKTPDREGATNEKLFF. The CDR3 nucleotides read TGCGCCAGCAAGACGCCGGACAGGGAGGGAGCAACTAATGAAAAACTGTTTTTT.

This clonotype was observed a handful of times. The CDR3 nucleotides are TGTGCCAGCAGTCGGGACAGGGGCTACGAGCAGTACTTC. Amino acids: CASSRDRGYEQYF. The chain couples TRBV27 to TRBJ2-7, with 10 bases aligning to TRBD1. CDR3 length equals 13 residues. Germline lookup yields CDR1 MNHEY and CDR2 SMNVEV (reference sequence). V lost 5 bases to trimming and J lost 3 bases; unmatched junction nucleotides: 1.

This clonotype has just a few counts. This CDR3 reads CSAGGRWGSPLHF. CDR3 bases: TGCAGTGCGGGGGGACGGTGGGGCTCACCCCTCCACTTT. The V call is TRBV20-1, the J call TRBJ1-6, with a possible D match to TRBD1 (5 bases). The V gene lost 6 bases and the J gene lost 10 bases, with 16 bases spanning the gap. Looked up from germline, CDR1 is DFQATT and CDR2 is SNEGSKA (reference sequence). The CDR3 runs 13 residues.

The V call is TRBV7-8, the J call TRBJ2-7; 10 nucleotides match TRBD1. The germline gives CDR1 SGHVS, CDR2 FQNEAQ. The CDR3 consists of 17 residues. The V segment lost 0 bases and the J segment 3 bases; nucleotides outside the gene matches: 8. For the CDR3, the DNA is TGTGCCAGCAGCTTAGCGACCGGGACAGGGGTCATCTACGAGCAGTACTTC. Amino acid sequence: CASSLATGTGVIYEQYF.

The chain is built from TRBV5-1 and TRBJ2-7; D perhaps matches TRBD2 (5 bases). Germline-derived CDR1 and CDR2 are SGHRS and YFSETQ. The CDR3 loop spans 15 amino acids. V was trimmed by 4 bases and J by 2 bases, leaving 16 bases between them. The DNA for the CDR3 is TGCGCCAGCAGCCCGGAGCGGTTCAGCGCCTACGAGCAGTACTTC. Encoded protein: CASSPERFSAYEQYF.

This clonotype was observed at least ten times. The chain has TRBV27 and TRBJ1-6; perhaps TRBD1 as D (5 bases). The CDR3 consists of 15 residues. Germline CDR1 and CDR2: MNHEY and SMNVEV (reference sequence). V lost 3 bases and J lost 7, with 13 bases in between. CDR3 amino acids: CASSLETDPNSPLHF. The CDR3 region has the DNA TGTGCCAGCAGTTTGGAGACAGATCCCAATTCACCCCTCCACTTT.